A single sample gave rise to the 9 T cell receptor beta chains below, sequenced in a study of T cell changes during pregnancy in multiple sclerosis. Data came from immunoSEQ multiplex PCR; TCRdb stores just in-frame clones and leaves some out. The table includes approximately 41,000 clones, 89% detected once. Sequenced here: CD4+ T cells from peripheral blood mononuclear cells, sampled in the first trimester of pregnancy. All receptors come from a female donor with multiple sclerosis, enrolled in a pregnancy study.

The chain links TRBV11-2 to TRBJ2-1; 13 nucleotides agree with TRBD2. Germline V lookup: CDR1 SGHAT, CDR2 FQNNGV. Unmatched junction bases numbered 10, after V lost 5 bases and J lost 9 bases. CDR3 length: 16 amino acids. Written as DNA, the CDR3 is TGTGCCAGCAGCCATCAAGGACTAGCGGGAGAGGGTGAGCAGTTCTTC. Its protein is CASSHQGLAGEGEQFF.

This rearrangement joins TRBV28 to TRBJ2-7; 7 nucleotides align to TRBD1. V lost 5 bases, J lost 6 bases, and 13 bases stayed unmatched. The CDR3 length is 15 residues. Germline V gene lookup returns CDR1 MDHEN and CDR2 SYDVKM. CDR3 loop: CASSGMGQFSFEQYF. The CDR3 nucleotides read TGTGCCAGCAGTGGAATGGGACAGTTCTCGTTCGAGCAGTACTTC.

The chain is built from TRBV5-5 and TRBJ1-1; 10 bases line up with TRBD1. The ends lost 3 bases at V and 4 bases at J; junction bases unmatched: 15. In germline, CDR1 is SGHKS, CDR2 YYEKEE (reference sequence). There are 18 residues in the CDR3. Here the CDR3 reads CASSSGDRGPLGGTEAFF. The CDR3 nucleotides are TGTGCCAGCAGCTCGGGGGACAGGGGCCCCCTCGGGGGCACTGAAGCTTTCTTT.

The genes are TRBV30 and TRBJ1-5; D perhaps matches TRBD1 (6 bases). CDR1 and CDR2 from the germline V gene are GTSNPN and SVGIG (reference sequence). Trimming cost V 3 bases and J 2 bases, with 11 bases left between them. This CDR3 contains 14 residues. DNA of the CDR3: TGTGCCTGGAGCGGGGGGGGCGGCAATCAGCCCCAGCATTTT. This sequence encodes CAWSGGGGNQPQHF.

With regard to this clone: An end of the junction differs from the germline gene, which may be a read error. V gene TRBV7-7 combines with J gene TRBJ1-3; 7 bases line up with TRBD1. The CDR3 spans 15 residues. The germline CDR1 and CDR2 sequences are SSHAT and FNYEAQ (reference sequence). The CDR3 nucleotides read TGTGCTAGCAGCTGGGACGGGACAGCTGGAAACACCATATATTTT. Protein product: CASSWDGTAGNTIYF.

Concerning this clone itself: The same CDR3 is also encoded by other DNA sequences in this sample. The CDR3 DNA follows: TGTGCCAGCAGTTACACAACAGGAACTAATGAAAAACTGTTTTTT. Its protein is CASSYTTGTNEKLFF. The V call is TRBV6-5, the J call TRBJ1-4; D is possibly TRBD1 (5 bases). From germline, CDR1 is MNHEY and CDR2 SVGAGI. This CDR3 is built from 15 residues. The germline V and J ends were trimmed by 2 bases and 1 base, with 8 bases remaining between them.

This chain joins TRBV12-2 and TRBJ1-2; the DNA was not compared with TRBD1, the D call given in the table. TRBV12-2 is a known pseudogene. This CDR3 region has 14 residues. The CDR3 protein is CASRLGQGVNGYTF. The CDR3 DNA follows: TGTGCAAGTCGCTTAGGGCAGGGGGTCAATGGCTACACCTTC.

The V call is TRBV12-5, the J call TRBJ2-1, with 12 bases that match TRBD2. The ends lost 2 bases at V and 5 bases at J; junction bases unmatched: 1. The CDR3 covers 15 residues. Per germline, CDR1 LGHNT and CDR2 FRNRAP. CDR3 in amino acids: CASGLRLAGDNEQFF. CDR3 in DNA: TGTGCTAGTGGTTTGAGACTAGCGGGAGACAATGAGCAGTTCTTC.

The V and J genes are TRBV11-2 and TRBJ2-1, with a tentative D call TRBD2 (6 bases). Germline lookup yields CDR1 SGHAT and CDR2 FQNNGV. The CDR3 is made up of 16 amino acids. V was cut by 1 base and J by 10 bases, with 20 bases left in between. The CDR3 is CASSLVPTGEAWEQFF. The CDR3 DNA is TGTGCCAGCAGCTTAGTCCCCACGGGAGAGGCGTGGGAGCAGTTCTTC.